These T cell receptor beta chains were read from a single sample in a study of blood T cell repertoires in COVID-19. Measured with immunoSEQ multiplex PCR; TCRdb has only the in-frame clones, and not every one. The sample lists about 170,000 clones; about 86% were seen once. Sequencing used peripheral blood. The receptors derive from a woman aged 55 to 70 with COVID-19, enrolled during active disease. Both conserved end residues are part of each CDR3. D genes are given only for firm matches. Clone size, where shown, is once, few, many, or a class for clones that have expanded.

v_call: TRBV19
clone_size: once
j_call: TRBJ2-5
d_call: TRBD2
cdr3_nt: TGTGCCAGTAGCCTGCGGGAGGGCCGTCAAGAGACCCAGTACTTC
cdr3_aa: CASSLREGRQETQYF

v_call: TRBV9
clone_size: -
j_call: TRBJ2-7
d_call: TRBD2
cdr3_nt: TGTGCCAGCAGCGCGCGACTAGCGGGAGGGCCTTACGAGCAGTACTTC
cdr3_aa: CASSARLAGGPYEQYF

v_call: TRBV7-9
clone_size: -
j_call: TRBJ1-2
d_call: TRBD1
cdr3_nt: TGTGCCAGCAGCAGGACAGGGTTTGGCCTCTTC
cdr3_aa: CASSRTGFGLF

v_call: TRBV21-1
clone_size: -
j_call: TRBJ1-6
d_call: -
cdr3_nt: TGTGCCAGCAGAGGAGGGTTTCGAAATAATTCACCCCTCCACTTT
cdr3_aa: CASRGGFRNNSPLHF

v_call: TRBV6-1
clone_size: once
j_call: TRBJ2-1
d_call: -
cdr3_nt: TGTGCCAGCAGTGAATCGGGAAGACAGTTCTTC
cdr3_aa: CASSESGRQFF

v_call: TRBV4-2
clone_size: -
j_call: TRBJ2-2
d_call: TRBD2
cdr3_nt: TGTGCCAGCAGGGAAGGCGGCGGGAGGCTGAACACCGGGGAGCTGTTTTTT
cdr3_aa: CASREGGGRLNTGELFF

v_call: TRBV5-4
clone_size: -
j_call: TRBJ1-2
d_call: TRBD1
cdr3_nt: TGTGCCAGCAGCCTGGGACAGGGTGAAGATGGCTACACCTTC
cdr3_aa: CASSLGQGEDGYTF

v_call: TRBV18
clone_size: -
j_call: TRBJ2-7
d_call: TRBD2
cdr3_nt: TGTGCCAGCTCAAAACTAGCGGGAGATGGCGAGCAGTACTTC
cdr3_aa: CASSKLAGDGEQYF

v_call: TRBV6-5
clone_size: -
j_call: TRBJ1-4
d_call: TRBD1
cdr3_nt: TGTGCCAGCAGTCCACAGGGGGCCGCTAGAGAAAAACTGTTTTTT
cdr3_aa: CASSPQGAAREKLFF

v_call: TRBV14
clone_size: -
j_call: TRBJ2-1
d_call: TRBD2
cdr3_nt: TGTGCCAGCAGCCAAGTAGCGGGGACATACAATGAGCAGTTCTTC
cdr3_aa: CASSQVAGTYNEQFF

v_call: TRBV4-3
clone_size: once
j_call: TRBJ1-3
d_call: TRBD1
cdr3_nt: TGCGCCAGCAGCTACAGACAGGGGGCAGCTGGAAACACCATATATTTT
cdr3_aa: CASSYRQGAAGNTIYF

v_call: TRBV5-1
clone_size: -
j_call: TRBJ1-1
d_call: -
cdr3_nt: TGCGCCAGCAGCCCAAGGGCGACAGTTTTGAACACTGAAGCTTTCTTT
cdr3_aa: CASSPRATVLNTEAFF

v_call: TRBV6-5
clone_size: -
j_call: TRBJ1-2
d_call: -
cdr3_nt: TGTGCCAGCAGTTACTCGGGGACTTCCGATGAATATGGCTACACCTTC
cdr3_aa: CASSYSGTSDEYGYTF

v_call: TRBV11-2
clone_size: -
j_call: TRBJ1-4
d_call: TRBD1
cdr3_nt: TGTGCCAGCGCCGGGACAGAACATGAAAAACTGTTTTTT
cdr3_aa: CASAGTEHEKLFF

v_call: TRBV28
clone_size: -
j_call: TRBJ2-7
d_call: TRBD1
cdr3_nt: TGTGCCAGCAGTACCACGGGACAGGGGTGGTCCTACGAGCAGTACTTC
cdr3_aa: CASSTTGQGWSYEQYF

v_call: TRBV28
clone_size: -
j_call: TRBJ1-6
d_call: TRBD1
cdr3_nt: TGTGCCAGCAGATCGACCAGGGGGAACAATTCACCCCTCCACTTT
cdr3_aa: CASRSTRGNNSPLHF

v_call: TRBV30
clone_size: once
j_call: TRBJ1-1
d_call: TRBD1
cdr3_nt: TGTGCCTGGAAAACCGGGACAGGGGTCGGCACTGAAGCTTTCTTT
cdr3_aa: CAWKTGTGVGTEAFF

v_call: TRBV14
clone_size: -
j_call: TRBJ1-3
d_call: TRBD1
cdr3_nt: TGTGCCAGCAGCCAAGGGACAGGGACTGGAAACACCATATATTTT
cdr3_aa: CASSQGTGTGNTIYF

v_call: TRBV6-5
clone_size: -
j_call: TRBJ1-2
d_call: TRBD1
cdr3_nt: TGTGCCAGCAGTTCCCACTCCGGGACAGGGTATGGCTACACCTTC
cdr3_aa: CASSSHSGTGYGYTF

v_call: TRBV7-2
clone_size: -
j_call: TRBJ2-3
d_call: TRBD2
cdr3_nt: TGTGCCAGCAGTCGACAACTAGCGGGAGTATCTCGTCCCACAGATACGCAGTATTTT
cdr3_aa: CASSRQLAGVSRPTDTQYF

v_call: TRBV5-1
clone_size: -
j_call: TRBJ1-6
d_call: -
cdr3_nt: TGCGCCAGCAGCTTGGAGGGGCCGAATTCACCCCTCCACTTT
cdr3_aa: CASSLEGPNSPLHF

v_call: TRBV5-4
clone_size: -
j_call: TRBJ1-4
d_call: -
cdr3_nt: TGTGCCAGCAGCCTGGGCCCAGATAATGAAAAACTGTTTTTT
cdr3_aa: CASSLGPDNEKLFF

v_call: TRBV4-3
clone_size: -
j_call: TRBJ2-7
d_call: -
cdr3_nt: TGCGCCAGCAGCCAATTACGGGGGGACACCTACGAGCAGTACTTC
cdr3_aa: CASSQLRGDTYEQYF

v_call: TRBV13
clone_size: -
j_call: TRBJ2-7
d_call: TRBD1
cdr3_nt: TGTGCCAGCAGCCCACCCCCCGGGACAGGGGTCGAGCAGTACTTC
cdr3_aa: CASSPPPGTGVEQYF

v_call: TRBV6-5
clone_size: -
j_call: TRBJ1-4
d_call: -
cdr3_nt: TGTGCCAGCAGCTCTGGAGGGGCAACTAATGAAAAACTGTTTTTT
cdr3_aa: CASSSGGATNEKLFF

v_call: TRBV28
clone_size: few
j_call: TRBJ2-7
d_call: -
cdr3_nt: TGTGCCAGCAGTTTAGGACTTTCCTTCTCCTACGAGCAGTACTTC
cdr3_aa: CASSLGLSFSYEQYF

v_call: TRBV24-1
clone_size: -
j_call: TRBJ2-1
d_call: -
cdr3_nt: TGTGCCACCAGTGAGCCACGGGACACCAATGAGCAGTTCTTC
cdr3_aa: CATSEPRDTNEQFF

v_call: TRBV5-1
clone_size: -
j_call: TRBJ2-3
d_call: TRBD2
cdr3_nt: TGCGCCAGCAGCACACGGACTAGCAGAAGCACAGATACGCAGTATTTT
cdr3_aa: CASSTRTSRSTDTQYF

v_call: TRBV6-2/TRBV6-3
clone_size: -
j_call: TRBJ2-1
d_call: TRBD2
cdr3_nt: TGTGCCAGCAGTTTCCATATAGCGGGTGAGCAGTTCTTC
cdr3_aa: CASSFHIAGEQFF

v_call: TRBV7-8
clone_size: -
j_call: TRBJ2-2
d_call: -
cdr3_nt: TGTGCCAGCAGCTATAAGGGGGACACCGGGGAGCTGTTTTTT
cdr3_aa: CASSYKGDTGELFF

v_call: TRBV7-2
clone_size: -
j_call: TRBJ2-3
d_call: -
cdr3_nt: TGTGCCAGCAGCTTAGCGCGGCCCTACACAGATACGCAGTATTTT
cdr3_aa: CASSLARPYTDTQYF

v_call: TRBV5-1
clone_size: -
j_call: TRBJ2-1
d_call: TRBD2
cdr3_nt: TGCGCCAGCAGGGCCCGGACTAGCGTGGGTGAGCAGTTCTTC
cdr3_aa: CASRARTSVGEQFF

v_call: TRBV28
clone_size: few
j_call: TRBJ1-3
d_call: TRBD1
cdr3_nt: TGTGCCAGCAGTATCTCCGGGACAGGAAACTCTGGAAACACCATATATTTT
cdr3_aa: CASSISGTGNSGNTIYF

v_call: TRBV18
clone_size: -
j_call: TRBJ1-5
d_call: -
cdr3_nt: TGTGCCAGCTCACCCTCCTCTGCGGGCTTTAGCAATCAGCCCCAGCATTTT
cdr3_aa: CASSPSSAGFSNQPQHF

v_call: TRBV7-9
clone_size: -
j_call: TRBJ1-2
d_call: -
cdr3_nt: TGTGCCAGCAGCTTACCGTATGGCTACACCTTC
cdr3_aa: CASSLPYGYTF

v_call: TRBV19
clone_size: -
j_call: TRBJ1-4
d_call: -
cdr3_nt: TGTGCCAGCAGCAGGGCAAATAATGAAAAACTGTTTTTT
cdr3_aa: CASSRANNEKLFF

v_call: TRBV5-1
clone_size: -
j_call: TRBJ1-3
d_call: TRBD1
cdr3_nt: TGCGCCAGCAGCTTGGCCGGGACAGGGACAGGGAACACCATATATTTT
cdr3_aa: CASSLAGTGTGNTIYF

v_call: TRBV28
clone_size: few
j_call: TRBJ1-4
d_call: -
cdr3_nt: TGTGCCAGCAGGAACACAGGGCATGAAAAACTGTTTTTT
cdr3_aa: CASRNTGHEKLFF

v_call: TRBV3-1/TRBV3-2
clone_size: -
j_call: TRBJ2-7
d_call: TRBD1
cdr3_nt: TGTGCCAGCAGCCATCATACAGGGGGCGAGGGCGAGCAGTACTTC
cdr3_aa: CASSHHTGGEGEQYF

v_call: TRBV29-1
clone_size: -
j_call: TRBJ2-2
d_call: TRBD2
cdr3_nt: TGCAGCGTTGACGGGGAGGGCCTCACCGGGGAGCTGTTTTTT
cdr3_aa: CSVDGEGLTGELFF

v_call: TRBV6-5
clone_size: -
j_call: TRBJ1-3
d_call: TRBD1
cdr3_nt: TGTGCCAGCAGTCTGACAGGGGTTTCTGGAAACACCATATATTTT
cdr3_aa: CASSLTGVSGNTIYF

v_call: TRBV4-3
clone_size: -
j_call: TRBJ2-2
d_call: TRBD1
cdr3_nt: TGCGCCAGCAGCCAAGATCTGGGGACAGGCACCGGGGAGCTGTTTTTT
cdr3_aa: CASSQDLGTGTGELFF

v_call: TRBV5-1
clone_size: -
j_call: TRBJ2-3
d_call: TRBD1
cdr3_nt: TGCGCCAGTAGGACAGGGTCCGGTGGCCCAGATACGCAGTATTTT
cdr3_aa: CASRTGSGGPDTQYF

v_call: TRBV5-5
clone_size: few
j_call: TRBJ2-5
d_call: TRBD1
cdr3_nt: TGTGCCAGCAGCTTGGGAACACGGGACAGGGAGGGTTGGGAGACCCAGTACTTC
cdr3_aa: CASSLGTRDREGWETQYF

v_call: TRBV5-4
clone_size: -
j_call: TRBJ2-7
d_call: -
cdr3_nt: TGTGCCAGCAGCTCCGGACTATCCTACGAGCAGTACTTC
cdr3_aa: CASSSGLSYEQYF

v_call: TRBV7-2
clone_size: -
j_call: TRBJ2-1
d_call: TRBD2
cdr3_nt: TGTGCCAGCAGCTTATTGAGCGGGAGGGGGTTCTACAATGAGCAGTTCTTC
cdr3_aa: CASSLLSGRGFYNEQFF

v_call: TRBV5-4
clone_size: -
j_call: TRBJ2-3
d_call: -
cdr3_nt: TGTGCCAGCCCCGCGTTAGGCACAGATACGCAGTATTTT
cdr3_aa: CASPALGTDTQYF

v_call: TRBV30
clone_size: once
j_call: TRBJ2-2
d_call: -
cdr3_nt: TGCGCCTGGAGGGGGGGGCCCGGGGAGCTGTTTTTT
cdr3_aa: CAWRGGPGELFF

v_call: TRBV24-1
clone_size: -
j_call: TRBJ2-2
d_call: TRBD2
cdr3_nt: TGTGCCACCAGTGATCCCGGACTAGCGGGAGGTATGACCGGGGAGCTGTTTTTT
cdr3_aa: CATSDPGLAGGMTGELFF

v_call: TRBV6-5
clone_size: -
j_call: TRBJ1-1
d_call: -
cdr3_nt: TGTGCCAGCAGTTACCAGGGCATGAACACTGAAGCTTTCTTT
cdr3_aa: CASSYQGMNTEAFF